This T cell receptor (beta chain) was recorded in a study of siplizumab effects on memory and regulatory T cells. Concerning this clone itself: The antigen is not known.

Produced via immunoSEQ multiplex PCR; TCRdb's table is partial and in-frame only. Among more than 85,000 clones, about 92% were seen once, and the ten largest hold about 0.32%. Broader study findings: Mappable alloreactive CD4+ clones were on average around 69% Treg-derived with siplizumab, 26.9% in controls. Mapping to unstimulated subsets was achieved for only a minor fraction of alloreactive clones. In unstimulated cells, naive T cells appeared more diverse than memory T cells and seemed major alloresponse contributors. Roughly 75-97% of proliferating clones (CD4+ or CD8+) could not be assigned a naive or memory phenotype.

From germline, CDR1 is MGHRA and CDR2 YSYEKL. The CDR3 covers 16 residues. V lost 5 bases to trimming and J lost 6 bases; unmatched junction nucleotides: 11. The clonotype comes from a human donor in good health. The sequencing sample was made of CD4+ T cells sorted from blood. The chain joins TRBV4-1 to TRBJ2-1; 9 bases map to TRBD2. CDR3 nucleotides: TGCGCCAGCAGCAATAACCGACTAGCGGCAGGCAATGAGCAGTTCTTC. Translation gives CASSNNRLAAGNEQFF.